This TCR beta chain was sequenced for a study of Ad26.COV2.S vaccination and SARS-CoV-2 variants. The study, taken as a whole, reports: While placebo recipients had lower spike-specific TCR breadth, vaccine recipients had more. Spike-specific CD8+ and CD4+ T cell responses reportedly showed substantial breadth after vaccination.

For this clone: Its antigen is undetermined.

The treatment denotes: over 15 received Ad26.COV2.S at low or high dose, single or two shots; 5 received placebo; per-sample allocation not given. Sampling happened 63 days after the first vaccine or placebo injection. An adult of 18-55 years in Boston served as donor. The shot given was an Ad26 vector that makes Wuhan-strain SARS-CoV-2 spike. The CDR3 contains 16 residues. V was pared by 4 bases and J by 0 bases, with 5 bases of the junction left unmatched. Germline CDR1 reads LGHDT; CDR2 reads YNNKEL (reference sequence). The protocol was immunoSEQ multiplex PCR, while the TCRdb copy is restricted to in-frame clones and leaves out a portion. The data show 350,000 to 600,000 clones, with 80% to 90% seen just once and roughly 1.7% held by the top ten.

Sample: peripheral blood, taken in a trial of Ad26.COV2.S vaccine versus placebo. The chain has TRBV3-1 (or the pseudogene TRBV3-2) and TRBJ1-5, with TRBD1 matching 8 bases. This receptor was taken from a person between 18 and 65 years old who received the Ad26.COV2.S COVID-19 vaccine or a placebo. The CDR3 region is CASSPGTGYSNQPQHF. In DNA, the CDR3 is TGTGCCAGCAGCCCCGGGACAGGATATAGCAATCAGCCCCAGCATTTT.